One and the same sample provided the 23 T cell receptor beta chains below, sequenced in a study of blood T cell repertoires in COVID-19. The data were produced by immunoSEQ multiplex PCR, yet TCRdb's version contains in-frame clones alone and is incomplete. The sample carries about 250,000 clones, over 75% recorded once. Sequencing was performed on peripheral blood. Source of these receptors: a woman aged 40 to 50 who had recovered from COVID-19.

V and J are TRBV5-6 and TRBJ2-4; TRBD1 agrees at 10 bases. The CDR3 length is 15 residues. Looked up from germline, CDR1 is SGHDT and CDR2 is YYEEEE. Unmatched junction bases numbered 9, after V lost 5 bases and J lost 7 bases. The CDR3 nucleotides are TGTGCCAGCAGTTTGACAGGGGGCAGGAGTAACATTCAGTACTTC. Translating gives CASSLTGGRSNIQYF. Supplemented by reference TRBV5-6 and TRBJ2-4, the full variable domain reads DAGVTQSPTHLIKTRGQQVTLRCSPKSGHDTVSWYQQALGQGPQFIFQYYEEEERQRGNFPDRFSGHQFPNYSSELNVNALLLGDSALYLCASSLTGGRSNIQYFGAGTRLSVL.

This chain joins TRBV7-9 and TRBJ2-1; D is undetermined. The CDR3 has 12 amino acids. Trimming left V 3 bases short and J 4 bases short, with 4 bases between. CDR1 and CDR2 (germline): SEHNR, FQNEAQ (reference sequence). The CDR3 here is CASSLTYNEQFF. CDR3 in DNA: TGTGCCAGCAGCTTGACTTACAATGAGCAGTTCTTC.

This chain joins TRBV19 and TRBJ2-6; 8 positions agree with TRBD1. This CDR3 region has 17 residues. The germline V gene has CDR1 LNHDA and CDR2 SQIVND (reference sequence). After removal of 5 bases from V and 0 bases from J, the junction contained 6 bases not matched to a gene. The CDR3 bases are TGTGCCAGTAGTGACAGGGGCCTGAGCTCTGGGGCCAACGTCCTGACTTTC. Amino acid sequence: CASSDRGLSSGANVLTF.

This sequence joins TRBV19 and TRBJ1-6; 9 positions match TRBD1. Germline V gene lookup returns CDR1 LNHDA and CDR2 SQIVND (reference sequence). This CDR3 contains 18 residues. The ends lost 5 bases at V and 0 bases at J; junction bases unmatched: 8. The CDR3 spells CASSPRDRASSYNSPLHF. The CDR3 DNA sequence: TGTGCCAGTAGTCCCCGGGACAGGGCAAGCTCCTATAATTCACCCCTCCACTTT.

The chain uses TRBV6-1 and TRBJ2-7, with 7 positions matching TRBD2. V shed 1 base and J 4 bases; nucleotides not matched to a gene: 13. The length of the CDR3 is 17 residues. Germline assignment: CDR1 MNHNS and CDR2 SASEGT. CDR3 DNA: TGTGCCAGCAGTGAAGGACCTCCGAGACTAGCAGTTTACGAGCAGTACTTC. Protein sequence: CASSEGPPRLAVYEQYF.

This clone came up once. An end of the junction does not agree with germline; a read error may underlie this. J is TRBJ2-7 and V is TRBV6-5; D perhaps matches TRBD2 (6 bases). The CDR3 covers 12 residues. Looked up from germline, CDR1 is MNHEY and CDR2 is SVGAGI. The CDR3 protein is CATSWGDYEQYF. The DNA for the CDR3 is TGTGCCACCAGTTGGGGGGATTACGAGCAGTACTTC.

Concerning this clone itself: The sample carries other DNA sequences with the same CDR3. The gene calls are TRBV6-2 or TRBV6-3 and TRBJ1-2; the D gene is possibly TRBD1 (5 bases). This CDR3 contains 13 residues. Trimming removed 2 bases at V and 1 base at J, with 5 bases between. Germline loops: CDR1 MNHEY, CDR2 SVGEGT. The CDR3 loop is CASSYQGNYGYTF. The CDR3, as DNA: TGTGCCAGCAGTTACCAGGGTAACTATGGCTACACCTTC.

The chain is built from TRBV3-1 (or the pseudogene TRBV3-2) and TRBJ2-7; TRBD1 matches at 9 bases. The germline V gene has CDR1 LGHDT and CDR2 YNNKEL (reference sequence). J lost 3 bases, V lost 8 bases, and 5 bases had no gene match. This CDR3 has 13 amino acids. This CDR3 reads CASQGQGLYEQYF. CDR3 nucleotide sequence: TGTGCCAGCCAGGGACAGGGACTCTACGAGCAGTACTTC.

V gene TRBV6-2 or TRBV6-3 combines with J gene TRBJ1-2; TRBD1 matches at 8 bases. This CDR3 region has 15 residues. The V gene's germline CDR1 is MNHEY and CDR2 SVGEGT. Germline trimming cut 6 bases from V and 4 bases from J; bases unmatched to any gene: 10. Here the CDR3 reads CASSPRGTGPYGYTF. The CDR3 bases are TGTGCCAGCAGCCCACGGGGGACAGGACCCTATGGCTACACCTTC.

The genes are TRBV28 and TRBJ1-2; 8 nucleotides match TRBD1. The CDR3 loop spans 15 amino acids. Trimming removed 10 bases from V and 7 bases from J; junction bases left unmatched: 17. Per germline, CDR1 MDHEN and CDR2 SYDVKM. In nucleotides, the CDR3 is TGTGCCATTACTCAGGACAGGGACGGGAAAAGTGGCTACACCTTC. Translating it yields CAITQDRDGKSGYTF.

The sample holds a few counts of this clone. The CDR3 loop is CASSPGRGNQPQHF. The CDR3 DNA reads as TGTGCCAGCAGCCCAGGGCGGGGGAATCAGCCCCAGCATTTT. This chain connects TRBV5-4 to TRBJ1-5; tentatively, D is TRBD1 (5 bases). Germline CDR1 and CDR2: SGHNT and YYREEE (reference sequence). This CDR3 has 14 amino acids. Trimming took off 4 bases at V and 4 bases at J, with 12 bases between the two ends.

The rearrangement uses TRBV5-4 and TRBJ2-7; 10 bases fit TRBD1. This CDR3 region has 15 residues. V was pared by 2 bases and J by 5 bases, with 7 bases of the junction left unmatched. From germline, CDR1 is SGHNT and CDR2 YYREEE (reference sequence). The CDR3 nucleotides are TGTGCCAGCAGCTTACGACAGGGGGCTTTGGACGAGCAGTACTTC. It yields the protein CASSLRQGALDEQYF.

This rearrangement joins TRBV9 to TRBJ1-5; D gene uncertain. The CDR3 runs to 14 residues. Germline V gene data show CDR1 as SGDLS and CDR2 as YYNGEE. Trimming shortened V by 3 bases and J by 6 bases, and 13 bases separated the two germline ends. The CDR3 spells CASSGTGGGQPQHF. In DNA, the CDR3 is TGTGCCAGCAGCGGGACCGGTGGAGGTCAGCCCCAGCATTTT. Supplemented by reference TRBV9 and TRBJ1-5, the full variable domain reads DSGVTQTPKHLITATGQRVTLRCSPRSGDLSVYWYQQSLDQGLQFLIQYYNGEERAKGNILERFSAQQFPDLHSELNLSSLELGDSALYFCASSGTGGGQPQHFGDGTRLSIL.

In nucleotides, the CDR3 is TGTGCCAGCAGTTTATCGGCGGGAGAGTTCTACAATGAGCAGTTCTTC. Amino acids: CASSLSAGEFYNEQFF. The V call is TRBV27, the J call TRBJ2-1, with 7 bases fitting TRBD2. Germline CDR1 reads MNHEY; CDR2 reads SMNVEV (reference sequence). V trimming: 0 bases; J trimming: 3 bases; junction bases outside the gene matches: 5. The CDR3 runs 16 residues.

This chain joins TRBV3-1 (or the pseudogene TRBV3-2) and TRBJ2-7, with 7 bases matching TRBD2. Per germline, CDR1 LGHDT and CDR2 YNNKEL (reference sequence). The CDR3 loop spans 15 amino acids. V gave up 4 bases and J gave up 1 base; unmatched junction bases: 7. The CDR3 sequence: CASSPRYGRSYEQYF. In DNA, the CDR3 is TGTGCCAGCAGCCCTCGGTACGGGAGGTCCTACGAGCAGTACTTC.

Points on this clone: The junction departs from germline at one end; a sequencing error may be responsible. The chain carries TRBV19 and TRBJ2-3, with a tentative D call TRBD1 (6 bases). Germline CDR1 and CDR2: LNHDA and SQIVND (reference sequence). The CDR3 runs 14 residues. CDR3 sequence: CTSSTGKIGDTQYF. In nucleotides, the CDR3 is TGTACCAGTAGTACAGGGAAAATTGGAGATACGCAGTATTTT.

This rearrangement joins TRBV9 to TRBJ2-7; weak D call: TRBD2 (6 bases). The germline V gene encodes CDR1 SGDLS and CDR2 YYNGEE. The CDR3 loop spans 15 amino acids. V lost 2 bases to trimming and J lost 4 bases, with 16 bases between them. The DNA for the CDR3 is TGTGCCAGCAGCGTCCGGGTCGGGGGTGGATACGAGCAGTACTTC. Residues: CASSVRVGGGYEQYF.

In this sample, this clone turned up once. V and J are TRBV11-2 and TRBJ2-7; 9 positions agree with TRBD2. The ends lost 3 bases at V and 4 bases at J; junction bases unmatched: 10. The CDR3 spans 16 residues. The germline V gene encodes CDR1 SGHAT and CDR2 FQNNGV. Written as DNA, the CDR3 is TGTGCCAGCAGCTTCAAGAGAGCGGGGGGATCTTACGAGCAGTACTTC. This codes for CASSFKRAGGSYEQYF.

CDR3 region: CASSIQGKTYEQYF. The DNA for the CDR3 is TGTGCCAGTAGTATACAGGGGAAAACCTACGAGCAGTACTTC. The J gene is TRBJ2-7, the V gene TRBV19, with a weak D call TRBD1 (6 bases). The germline gives CDR1 LNHDA, CDR2 SQIVND (reference sequence). The V gene lost 2 bases and the J gene lost 2 bases, with 10 bases spanning the gap. CDR3 length: 14 residues.

The chain employs TRBV9 and TRBJ1-3; D call uncertain. The CDR3 is made up of 15 amino acids. V was clipped by 0 bases and J by 4 bases, with 11 bases between them. The germline CDR1 and CDR2 sequences are SGDLS and YYNGEE. This chain's CDR3 is CASSVDGAGGNTIYF. The DNA of the CDR3 is TGTGCCAGCAGCGTAGACGGAGCGGGGGGAAACACCATATATTTT.

About this clone itself: At the DNA level, this CDR3 is encoded by other sequences in the same sample as well. The rearrangement links TRBV7-8 to TRBJ1-2; D perhaps matches TRBD1 (5 bases). The V end was cut by 2 bases, the J end by 4 bases, with 8 bases between. The CDR3 has 13 residues. CDR1 is SGHVS, CDR2 FQNEAQ, per germline. The CDR3 protein is CASSLTGGYGYTF. Written as DNA, the CDR3 is TGTGCCAGCAGCTTAACAGGTGGCTATGGCTACACCTTC.

This chain uses TRBV7-2 with TRBJ2-7, with 7 positions matching TRBD1. The germline V gene encodes CDR1 SGHTA and CDR2 FQGNSA. V lost 5 bases, J lost 2 bases, and 9 bases stayed unmatched. The length of the CDR3 is 15 residues. CDR3 bases: TGTGCCAGCAGCCCTATCCGGGGACAGACCTACGAGCAGTACTTC. Translated, it gives CASSPIRGQTYEQYF. Drawing the rest from reference TRBV7-2 and TRBJ2-7, the complete variable domain is GAGVSQSPSNKVTEKGKDVELRCDPISGHTALYWYRQSLGQGLEFLIYFQGNSAPDKSGLPSDRFSAERTGGSVSTLTIQRTQQEDSAVYLCASSPIRGQTYEQYFGPGTRLTVT.

The J gene is TRBJ1-1, the V gene TRBV7-2, with unresolved D. This CDR3 is 14 amino acids long. Between the trimmed V and J ends, which lost 2 bases and 0 bases, there was a span of 7 bases. Per the germline V gene, CDR1 is SGHTA and CDR2 is FQGNSA. Here the CDR3 reads CASSLIDLNTEAFF. Written as DNA, the CDR3 is TGTGCCAGCAGCTTAATAGACTTGAACACTGAAGCTTTCTTT. The whole variable domain, filled in from reference TRBV7-2 and TRBJ1-1, reads GAGVSQSPSNKVTEKGKDVELRCDPISGHTALYWYRQSLGQGLEFLIYFQGNSAPDKSGLPSDRFSAERTGGSVSTLTIQRTQQEDSAVYLCASSLIDLNTEAFFGQGTRLTVV.